The source of this TCR beta chain is a study of blood T cell repertoires in COVID-19. Study as a whole: Donors in the United States, Italy and Spain gave samples during acute or convalescent COVID-19.

Libraries were prepared by immunoSEQ multiplex PCR; TCRdb keeps only in-frame clonotypes and omits some of them. Of approximately 340,000 clones listed, roughly 92% are singletons. Per the germline V gene, CDR1 is ENHRY and CDR2 is SYGVKD. The V and J ends lost 0 bases and 6 bases, in that order; junction bases with no gene match: 6. This CDR3 comprises 16 residues. Living in roughly 25 US areas, the participants were between roughly 18 and 89 years of age. This clonotype originated in a woman aged 40 to 50 who had been exposed to COVID-19. Sequencing was done on a sample of PBMCs or T cells enriched from blood (not recorded which). The V gene is TRBV10-3, the J gene TRBJ2-1; 9 bases are shared with TRBD1. The CDR3 spells CAISESGQGWGNEQFF. The CDR3 DNA is TGTGCCATCAGTGAGTCGGGACAGGGATGGGGCAATGAGCAGTTCTTC.